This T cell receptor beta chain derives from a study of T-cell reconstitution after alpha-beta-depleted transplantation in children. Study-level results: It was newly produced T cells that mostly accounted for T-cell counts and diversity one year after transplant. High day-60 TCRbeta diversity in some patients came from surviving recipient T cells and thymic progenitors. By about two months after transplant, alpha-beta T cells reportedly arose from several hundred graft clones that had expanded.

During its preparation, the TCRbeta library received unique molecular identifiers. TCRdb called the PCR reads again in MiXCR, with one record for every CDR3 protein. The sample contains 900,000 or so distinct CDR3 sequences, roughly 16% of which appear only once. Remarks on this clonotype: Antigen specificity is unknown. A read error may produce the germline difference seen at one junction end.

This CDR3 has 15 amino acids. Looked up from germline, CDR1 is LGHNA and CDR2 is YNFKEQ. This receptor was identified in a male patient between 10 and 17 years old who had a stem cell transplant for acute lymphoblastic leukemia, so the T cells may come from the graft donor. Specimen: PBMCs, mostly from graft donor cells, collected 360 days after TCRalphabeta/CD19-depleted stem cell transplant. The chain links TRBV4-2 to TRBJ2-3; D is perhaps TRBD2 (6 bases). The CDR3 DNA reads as TGTGCCAGCACCCAAGATCGCGGGAACCCTGATACGCAGTATTTT. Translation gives CASTQDRGNPDTQYF.